This T cell receptor (beta chain) derives from a study of molecular identifiers for immune sequencing clone quantification. A CD8+CD4-CCR7+CD45RA+ phenotype served as the sorting definition for naive CD8 T cells. TCRdb processed the PCR reads anew with MiXCR; each CDR3 protein has one entry. The top ten hold about 0.78% of the sample, which has more than 550,000 distinct CDR3 sequences, about 25% seen once. V was pared by 1 base and J by 2 bases, with 18 bases between. This CDR3 region has 18 residues. CDR1 is SGHAT and CDR2 is FQNNGV in the germline V gene. Sequences were obtained from naive CD8+ T cells from blood, with Jurkat cell RNA spiked in. The subset is: FACS-sorted CD8+CD4-CCR7+CD45RA+ naive T cells. The source of this sequence is a human donor in good health. Some libraries in this study had Jurkat cell RNA spiked in. V is TRBV11-2 and J is TRBJ1-5; D is ambiguous. The CDR3, as DNA: TGTGCCAGCAGCTTAGGAGGGCCCGGCGGGAATGGCAATCAGCCCCAGCATTTT. This sequence encodes CASSLGGPGGNGNQPQHF.